The text below deals with one T cell receptor beta chain. The antigen remains unidentified. The use of a sample-barcoded 5' primer and a J-beta primer mix characterized a second PCR of roughly 7 to 11 cycles. TCRdb recomputed calls from the 5' RACE reads with MiXCR, one row per CDR3 protein. This repertoire shows 600,000 or so distinct CDR3 sequences, around half found once; its top ten account for roughly 24%. This CDR3 region has 14 residues. CDR1 is LNHNV, CDR2 YYDKDF, per germline (reference sequence). V lost 1 base to trimming and J lost 2 bases, with 8 bases between them. The data stem from a study of blood T cells in healthy people across ages. Whole-study findings and limits: A roughly linear fall in TCR beta diversity per million T cells was seen with increasing age.

Sequencing was performed on blood. This clonotype was obtained from a man of 80 years or more in good health. V gene TRBV15 combines with J gene TRBJ1-2; tentative D call: TRBD1 (5 bases). CDR3 region: CATSRARGNYGYTF. In DNA, the CDR3 is TGTGCCACCAGCAGAGCTCGGGGGAACTATGGCTACACCTTC.